The rows below give T cell receptor beta chains drawn from one sample of a study of vaccination and CD4 T cells after COVID-19. These receptors are not linked to any known antigen. TCRdb processed the PCR reads anew with MiXCR; each CDR3 protein has one entry. Here the sample spans 6,500 or so distinct CDR3 sequences, roughly 50% being singletons. Material for sequencing was CD4+ T cells from blood, cultured in vitro. The receptor set was obtained from a human donor in good health. Both conserved end residues are part of each CDR3. Each record gives: V gene, CDR3 length, CDR3 protein.

TRBV18	19	CASSPRDLTGGGMNTEAFF
TRBV19	15	CASTQGGRDTDTQYF
TRBV6-1	16	CAVGAFRDISTDTQYF
TRBV20-1	11	CSASTDREAFF
TRBV20-1	13	CSAPPDGAQTQYF
TRBV20-1	15	CSARASLASNSPLHF
TRBV5-4	12	CASSLELGTQYF
TRBV14	14	CASSQGTVNSPLHF
TRBV6-2/TRBV6-3	15	CASSYPGTGPGTQYF
TRBV20-1	14	CSARDPDRGYGYTF
TRBV14	14	CASSQWTAKETQYF
TRBV7-2	16	CASSLAGSGSFYEQYF
TRBV20-1	17	CSAPPGTSAYGQETQYF
TRBV15	14	CATSGTGSRQPQHF
TRBV2	15	CASSETWQGYGELFF
TRBV7-2	16	CASSLEATGPYNEQFF
TRBV20-1	12	CSAMTRHYGYTF
TRBV7-4	14	CASSWTESTDTQYF
TRBV6-5	13	CASSLHRDTEAFF
TRBV7-9	15	CASSLALGSTDTQYF
TRBV6-1	12	CASSNGLKAAFF
TRBV27	15	CASSKGQGRAYEQYF
TRBV6-5	17	CASSYRQDPVAHYGYTF
TRBV28	18	CASTQPWGDRLTNTEAFF
TRBV24-1	15	CATSDPGLDRDTQYF
TRBV12-3/TRBV12-4	12	CASGRNNQPQHF
TRBV24-1	14	CATSDLQGSQPQHF
TRBV21-1	18	CASSILRPGQGVAQPQHF
TRBV7-2	14	CASSPTTDHTEAFF
TRBV4-3	15	CASSQGGTGGLGYTF
TRBV25-1	15	CASSERTGLQLKQFF
TRBV6-1	14	CASSEQGVTGELFF
TRBV6-1	15	CASRPYGTRYNEQFF
TRBV5-4	16	CASSLGGQGMNTEAFF